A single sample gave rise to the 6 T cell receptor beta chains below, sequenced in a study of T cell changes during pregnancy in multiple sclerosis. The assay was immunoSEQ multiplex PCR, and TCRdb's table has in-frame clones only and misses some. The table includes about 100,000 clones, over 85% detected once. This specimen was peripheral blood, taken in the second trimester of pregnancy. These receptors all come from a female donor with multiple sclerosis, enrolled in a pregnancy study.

CDR3 loop: CASSYGRGDSNQPQHF. The CDR3 DNA follows: TGTGCCAGCAGTTACGGCCGGGGGGATAGCAATCAGCCCCAGCATTTT. The V gene is TRBV6-6, the J gene TRBJ1-5; a weak D match, TRBD1 (5 bases). This CDR3 region has 16 residues. From germline, CDR1 is MNHNY and CDR2 SVGAGI (reference sequence). The V and J ends lost 2 bases and 0 bases respectively, with 11 bases between them.

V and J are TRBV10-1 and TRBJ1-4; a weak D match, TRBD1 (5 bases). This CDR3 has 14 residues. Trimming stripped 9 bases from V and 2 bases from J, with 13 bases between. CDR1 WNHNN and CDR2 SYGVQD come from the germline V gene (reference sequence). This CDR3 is CARGGGRTNEKLFF. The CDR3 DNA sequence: TGCGCCAGAGGCGGGGGACGGACTAATGAAAAACTGTTTTTT.

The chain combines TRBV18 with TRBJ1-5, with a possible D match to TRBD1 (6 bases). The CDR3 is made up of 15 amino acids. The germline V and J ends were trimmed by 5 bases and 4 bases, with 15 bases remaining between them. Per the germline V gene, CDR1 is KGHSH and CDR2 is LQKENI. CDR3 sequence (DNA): TGTGCCAGCTCAAATCGAGGGGGGGCGAATCAGCCCCAGCATTTT. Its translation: CASSNRGGANQPQHF.

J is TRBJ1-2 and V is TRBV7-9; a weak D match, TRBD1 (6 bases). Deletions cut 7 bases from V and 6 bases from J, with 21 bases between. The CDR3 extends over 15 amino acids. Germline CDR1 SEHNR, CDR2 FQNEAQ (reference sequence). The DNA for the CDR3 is TGTGCCAGCACCCTGGGGGCAGGGGAACATCATGGCTACACCTTC. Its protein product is CASTLGAGEHHGYTF.

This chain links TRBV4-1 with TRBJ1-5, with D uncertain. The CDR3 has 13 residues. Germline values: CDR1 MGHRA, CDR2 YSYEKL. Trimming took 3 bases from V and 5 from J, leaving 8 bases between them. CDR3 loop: CASSQVEYQPQHF. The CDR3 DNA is TGCGCCAGCAGCCAGGTAGAGTATCAGCCCCAGCATTTT.

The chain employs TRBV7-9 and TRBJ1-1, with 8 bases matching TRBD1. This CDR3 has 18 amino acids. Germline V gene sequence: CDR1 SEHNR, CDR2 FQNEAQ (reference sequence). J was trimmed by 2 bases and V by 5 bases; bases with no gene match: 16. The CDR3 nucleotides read TGTGCCAGCAGCCCCAAAATGACAGGGGACCGACCTAACACTGAAGCTTTCTTT. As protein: CASSPKMTGDRPNTEAFF.